The rows below give T cell receptor beta chains drawn from one sample of a study of shared clonotypes between healthy human individuals. The protocol was immunoSEQ multiplex PCR, while the TCRdb copy is restricted to in-frame clones and leaves out a portion. This sample has over 700,000 clones, with 72% found just once. Sample: memory CD4+ T cells sorted from blood. The receptor set was obtained from a woman aged 30 to 39 in good health. Each CDR3 is given with its conserved first and last residue. The D gene is left open where the match is weak. Clone size appears in some rows only: once, few, many, or a class for an expanded clone.

TRBJ2-3	.	.	TRBV7-6	CASSSIGGGLISTDTQYF	TGTGCCAGCAGCTCAATAGGGGGGGGACTTATCAGCACAGATACGCAGTATTTT
TRBJ2-2	.	.	TRBV5-6	CASSLEARITGELFF	TGTGCCAGCAGCTTGGAGGCTAGGATTACCGGGGAGCTGTTTTTT
TRBJ2-5	.	.	TRBV5-1	CASSTTGKETQYF	TGCGCCAGCAGCACGACTGGGAAAGAGACCCAGTACTTC
TRBJ1-3	.	.	TRBV30	CAWSVGPNTIYF	TGTGCCTGGAGTGTGGGCCCGAACACCATATATTTT
TRBJ2-7	.	.	TRBV20-1	CSARPWGEQYF	TGCAGTGCTAGACCGTGGGGGGAGCAGTACTTC
TRBJ2-7	.	.	TRBV10-2	CASSGGSWGRLEQYF	TGCGCCAGCAGTGGTGGTTCATGGGGACGACTCGAGCAGTACTTC
TRBJ2-1	.	.	TRBV11-2	CASSPEQFF	TGTGCCAGCAGCCCGGAGCAGTTCTTC
TRBJ2-1	.	TRBD2	TRBV2	CASSPQALAGGEQFF	TGTGCCAGCAGTCCCCAGGCGCTAGCGGGAGGGGAGCAGTTCTTC
TRBJ2-5	once	TRBD1	TRBV2	CASGTGTDQETQYF	TGTGCCAGCGGAACCGGGACAGACCAAGAGACCCAGTACTTC
TRBJ2-1	.	TRBD2	TRBV7-3	CASSTRASGTSLNEQFF	TGTGCCAGCAGCACACGGGCTAGCGGGACGTCTCTCAATGAGCAGTTCTTC
TRBJ2-2	.	.	TRBV6-1	CASSVGNRNTGELFF	TGTGCCAGCAGTGTAGGTAACAGGAACACCGGGGAGCTGTTTTTT
TRBJ2-7	few	TRBD1	TRBV18	CASSPTGQGADEQYF	TGTGCCAGCTCACCTACCGGACAGGGGGCCGACGAGCAGTACTTC
TRBJ1-5	.	.	TRBV11-2	CASSLVGYQPQHF	TGTGCCAGCAGCTTAGTGGGGTATCAGCCCCAGCATTTT
TRBJ2-5	.	.	TRBV27	CASSSRRETQYF	TGTGCCAGCAGTTCGAGAAGAGAGACCCAGTACTTC
TRBJ2-7	once	TRBD1	TRBV7-2	CASSSGGRADEQYF	TGTGCCAGCAGCTCAGGGGGCAGGGCGGACGAGCAGTACTTC
TRBJ1-3	.	.	TRBV2	CASSVIISGNTIYF	TGTGCCAGCAGTGTAATCATCTCTGGAAACACCATATATTTT
TRBJ2-7	.	.	TRBV6-5	CASSYAGGSSYEQYF	TGTGCCAGCAGTTACGCAGGGGGGAGCTCCTACGAGCAGTACTTC
TRBJ2-7	.	TRBD2	TRBV27	CASSGSSGFENEQYF	TGTGCCAGCAGTGGGTCTAGCGGATTCGAAAACGAGCAGTACTTC
TRBJ2-3	.	TRBD1	TRBV7-9	CASRGTVSTDTQYF	TGTGCCAGCAGGGGGACAGTTAGCACAGATACGCAGTATTTT
TRBJ1-2	.	.	TRBV7-2	CASSLATANYGYTF	TGTGCCAGCAGCTTAGCGACAGCTAACTATGGCTACACCTTC
TRBJ2-6	.	.	TRBV5-1	CASSPGGDASGANVLTF	TGCGCCAGCAGCCCCGGTGGGGACGCCTCTGGGGCCAACGTCCTGACTTTC
TRBJ1-5	.	.	TRBV7-9	CASSLVENQPQHF	TGTGCCAGCAGCTTAGTAGAAAATCAGCCCCAGCATTTT
TRBJ2-2	.	.	TRBV18	CASSPHKTGELFF	TGTGCCAGCTCACCTCATAAAACCGGGGAGCTGTTTTTT
TRBJ2-1	.	.	TRBV7-3	CASSLVPARIEEGQFF	TGTGCCAGCAGCTTAGTTCCGGCTAGAATCGAAGAAGGGCAGTTCTTC
TRBJ2-1	.	.	TRBV2	CASSDYGTPYNEQFF	TGTGCCAGCAGTGATTATGGGACTCCGTACAATGAGCAGTTCTTC
TRBJ1-2	.	.	TRBV2	CASSLTGRGGYTF	TGTGCCAGCAGCCTAACTGGACGGGGAGGCTACACCTTC
TRBJ2-7	.	.	TRBV30	CAWSVQERAWGAEQYF	TGTGCCTGGAGTGTACAGGAGCGGGCCTGGGGAGCCGAGCAGTACTTC
TRBJ2-3	.	.	TRBV5-4	CASSSARVLYTDTQYF	TGTGCCAGCAGCTCAGCCCGGGTCCTCTACACAGATACGCAGTATTTT
TRBJ2-5	few	.	TRBV5-1	CASSPGEGETQYF	TGCGCCAGCAGCCCGGGAGAAGGGGAGACCCAGTACTTC
TRBJ1-1	few	TRBD1	TRBV2	CASSGQGSTEAFF	TGTGCCAGCAGTGGACAGGGATCCACTGAAGCTTTCTTT
TRBJ2-3	.	TRBD2	TRBV19	CASNRGRLAGVTGTDTQYF	TGTGCCAGTAACCGAGGGAGGCTCGCGGGAGTTACGGGGACAGATACGCAGTATTTT
TRBJ1-5	.	.	TRBV2	CASRGTGLSNQPQHF	TGTGCCAGCAGGGGGACCGGGCTTAGCAATCAGCCCCAGCATTTT
TRBJ2-1	.	TRBD2	TRBV29-1	CSVDRAGGPDNEQFF	TGCAGCGTTGATCGAGCGGGAGGGCCCGACAATGAGCAGTTCTTC
TRBJ1-5	.	.	TRBV5-8	CASSFAVYSNQPQHF	TGTGCCAGCAGCTTTGCAGTCTATAGCAATCAGCCCCAGCATTTT
TRBJ1-3	.	.	TRBV5-1	CASSPGTTGNTIYF	TGCGCCAGCAGCCCGGGGACGACTGGAAACACCATATATTTT
TRBJ2-2	.	.	TRBV5-6	CASSFWSGIANTGELFF	TGTGCCAGCAGCTTCTGGTCGGGGATCGCGAACACCGGGGAGCTGTTTTTT
TRBJ2-3	.	.	TRBV4-2	CASSQGAGAGGDTQYF	TGTGCCAGCAGCCAAGGGGCGGGCGCCGGCGGGGATACGCAGTATTTT
TRBJ2-7	.	.	TRBV5-1	CASSPGGPNYEQYF	TGCGCCAGCAGCCCGGGGGGCCCCAACTACGAGCAGTACTTC
TRBJ2-7	.	TRBD2	TRBV6-5	CASTPLGGSYYEQYF	TGTGCCAGCACCCCACTGGGAGGGAGTTACTACGAGCAGTACTTC
TRBJ1-6	.	TRBD1	TRBV4-1	CASSQLGTGSSYNSPLHF	TGCGCCAGCAGCCAGCTCGGGACAGGCAGCTCCTATAATTCACCCCTCCACTTT
TRBJ1-1	once	.	TRBV7-8	CASSPQFRDTEAFF	TGTGCCAGCAGCCCCCAATTCCGGGACACTGAAGCTTTCTTT
TRBJ1-1	.	.	TRBV28	CASSFNWGASTEAFF	TGTGCCAGCAGTTTTAATTGGGGGGCTAGCACTGAAGCTTTCTTT
TRBJ1-2	.	.	TRBV19	CASSMDPSAGGYTF	TGTGCCAGTAGTATGGACCCCTCGGCAGGGGGCTACACCTTC
TRBJ2-3	.	TRBD1	TRBV11-2	CASSRDRVRDTQYF	TGTGCCAGCAGCCGGGACAGGGTAAGGGATACGCAGTATTTT
TRBJ2-1	many	.	TRBV18	CASSPPSQSSYNEQFF	TGTGCCAGCTCACCACCGTCGCAGAGCTCCTACAATGAGCAGTTCTTC
TRBJ2-1	.	TRBD2	TRBV27	CASSLSASGRWEQFF	TGTGCCAGCAGTTTATCGGCTAGCGGGAGATGGGAGCAGTTCTTC
TRBJ2-1	.	TRBD2	TRBV7-2	CASSTRTSGTYNEQFF	TGTGCCAGCAGCACCCGGACTAGCGGGACCTACAATGAGCAGTTCTTC
TRBJ1-5	many	TRBD1	TRBV10-3	CAISESVGGINQPQHF	TGTGCCATCAGTGAGTCTGTAGGGGGCATCAATCAGCCCCAGCATTTT
TRBJ2-1	.	.	TRBV7-9	CASSFTPSVGRLNEQFF	TGTGCCAGCAGCTTCACCCCCTCGGTCGGGCGGCTCAATGAGCAGTTCTTC
TRBJ2-7	.	.	TRBV9	CASNPYEQYF	TGTGCCAGCAATCCCTACGAGCAGTACTTC
TRBJ1-2	.	.	TRBV28	CASSRTGSAYGYTF	TGTGCCAGCAGTCGAACAGGGTCTGCCTATGGCTACACCTTC